This T cell receptor beta chain emerged from a study of T cells after yellow fever vaccination. Study details: Fractions low in cell number were prepared with SMART-Seq v4 Ultra Low Input. Broader study findings: Peak timing came faster in the weaker secondary response, day 5 versus 15. The CD4 compartment and the CD8 compartment contained a small share of clonotypes in common.

From germline, CDR1 is DFQATT and CDR2 SNEGSKA (reference sequence). The CDR3 is 16 amino acids. The J segment lost 2 bases and the V segment lost 1 base, leaving 9 bases of the junction unmatched. This clonotype was seen more than once but under ten times. Its antigen is as yet unknown. In TCRdb, the 5' RACE reads were re-called with MiXCR into one record per CDR3 protein. The sample records approximately 580,000 distinct CDR3 sequences, about a sixth being singletons. Sequenced here: PBMCs, sampled more than 4 days after the first yellow fever vaccination. The receptor was isolated from a man in his late teens or twenties who received the YFV17D yellow fever vaccine. The rearrangement joins TRBV20-1 to TRBJ1-1; 8 positions match TRBD1. The CDR3 sequence: CSARVGQGRTNTEAFF. The CDR3 DNA reads as TGCAGTGCTAGAGTCGGACAGGGTCGGACTAACACTGAAGCTTTCTTT.